This T cell receptor (beta chain) was obtained from a study of pediatric ulcerative colitis. Findings and caveats of the study: Compared with controls, ulcerative colitis showed greater blood-rectum clone sharing. All ulcerative colitis patients, but no controls, carried a couple of rectal clonotypes.

The survey-level immunoSEQ assay was used. Each sample received Survey-level depth of up to 500,000 reads. This table comes from immunoSEQ multiplex PCR, and its TCRdb copy is limited to in-frame clones, with some not included. Of tens of thousands of clones in the sample, roughly 79% are singletons; the top ten hold about 4%. Trimming stripped 3 bases from V and 2 bases from J, with 8 bases between. This CDR3 has 13 residues. Germline V gene data show CDR1 as SGHKS and CDR2 as YYEKEE (reference sequence). In the case of this clone: The antigen remains undetermined.

One to two pinch biopsies were taken from the rectum during colonoscopy. The V call is TRBV5-5, the J call TRBJ1-1; D unclear. The sequenced sample consisted of gut tissue. The sequence derives from a girl aged 10-17 years with moderate ulcerative colitis. The CDR3 sequence is CASSWGDNTEAFF. DNA of the CDR3: TGTGCCAGCAGCTGGGGAGATAACACTGAAGCTTTCTTT.